This T cell receptor (beta chain) stems from a study of blood T cell repertoires in COVID-19. Study summary: Both acute and convalescent COVID-19 samples were obtained from the United States, Italy and Spain. From T cells, B-cell-depleted T cells, or PBMCs came the material, which was cDNA or gDNA.

Using immunoSEQ multiplex PCR, the repertoire was profiled, and TCRdb retains in-frame clones only, with some absent. The repertoire holds 120,000 to 150,000 clones, with 70% to 90% as singletons. The origin of this receptor is a man in his fifties or sixties with active or convalescent COVID-19. The sample comprised peripheral blood.

The CDR3 loop is CASSYSNGRARNTGELFF. In DNA form, the CDR3 reads TGTGCCAGCAGTTACTCGAATGGCAGGGCGAGAAACACCGGGGAGCTGTTTTTT. This chain connects TRBV6-2 or TRBV6-3 to TRBJ2-2; tentatively, D is TRBD1 (5 bases). Germline CDR1 and CDR2: MNHEY and SVGEGT. Trimming removed 0 bases at V and 2 bases at J, with 16 bases between. CDR3 size: 18 residues.